This record concerns one T cell receptor (beta chain) sequence. Extraction of RNA preceded its reverse transcription into cDNA, which served as the sequencing template. Sequencing was performed with immunoSEQ multiplex PCR; in TCRdb, only in-frame clones are kept and a portion is missing. Here the sample spans roughly 190,000 clones, approximately 57% being singletons. This specimen comes from a study of CD8+ T cells in alopecia areata. Described treatment: oral pan-JAK inhibitor, 5-10 mg twice daily. The CDR3 contains 13 residues. Per germline, CDR1 SQVTM and CDR2 ANQGSEA. V lost 4 bases and J 4 bases, leaving 13 bases between the germline ends.

Material: CD4+ T cells sorted from blood, obtained at week 24, from a patient treated with tofacitinib. The TCR sequence derives from a human donor with alopecia areata. The chain couples TRBV29-1 to TRBJ1-1; possibly TRBD1 for D (5 bases). For the CDR3, the DNA is TGCAGCGTTGGCAGGTTCGGGGGCACTGAAGCTTTCTTT. Its protein is CSVGRFGGTEAFF.